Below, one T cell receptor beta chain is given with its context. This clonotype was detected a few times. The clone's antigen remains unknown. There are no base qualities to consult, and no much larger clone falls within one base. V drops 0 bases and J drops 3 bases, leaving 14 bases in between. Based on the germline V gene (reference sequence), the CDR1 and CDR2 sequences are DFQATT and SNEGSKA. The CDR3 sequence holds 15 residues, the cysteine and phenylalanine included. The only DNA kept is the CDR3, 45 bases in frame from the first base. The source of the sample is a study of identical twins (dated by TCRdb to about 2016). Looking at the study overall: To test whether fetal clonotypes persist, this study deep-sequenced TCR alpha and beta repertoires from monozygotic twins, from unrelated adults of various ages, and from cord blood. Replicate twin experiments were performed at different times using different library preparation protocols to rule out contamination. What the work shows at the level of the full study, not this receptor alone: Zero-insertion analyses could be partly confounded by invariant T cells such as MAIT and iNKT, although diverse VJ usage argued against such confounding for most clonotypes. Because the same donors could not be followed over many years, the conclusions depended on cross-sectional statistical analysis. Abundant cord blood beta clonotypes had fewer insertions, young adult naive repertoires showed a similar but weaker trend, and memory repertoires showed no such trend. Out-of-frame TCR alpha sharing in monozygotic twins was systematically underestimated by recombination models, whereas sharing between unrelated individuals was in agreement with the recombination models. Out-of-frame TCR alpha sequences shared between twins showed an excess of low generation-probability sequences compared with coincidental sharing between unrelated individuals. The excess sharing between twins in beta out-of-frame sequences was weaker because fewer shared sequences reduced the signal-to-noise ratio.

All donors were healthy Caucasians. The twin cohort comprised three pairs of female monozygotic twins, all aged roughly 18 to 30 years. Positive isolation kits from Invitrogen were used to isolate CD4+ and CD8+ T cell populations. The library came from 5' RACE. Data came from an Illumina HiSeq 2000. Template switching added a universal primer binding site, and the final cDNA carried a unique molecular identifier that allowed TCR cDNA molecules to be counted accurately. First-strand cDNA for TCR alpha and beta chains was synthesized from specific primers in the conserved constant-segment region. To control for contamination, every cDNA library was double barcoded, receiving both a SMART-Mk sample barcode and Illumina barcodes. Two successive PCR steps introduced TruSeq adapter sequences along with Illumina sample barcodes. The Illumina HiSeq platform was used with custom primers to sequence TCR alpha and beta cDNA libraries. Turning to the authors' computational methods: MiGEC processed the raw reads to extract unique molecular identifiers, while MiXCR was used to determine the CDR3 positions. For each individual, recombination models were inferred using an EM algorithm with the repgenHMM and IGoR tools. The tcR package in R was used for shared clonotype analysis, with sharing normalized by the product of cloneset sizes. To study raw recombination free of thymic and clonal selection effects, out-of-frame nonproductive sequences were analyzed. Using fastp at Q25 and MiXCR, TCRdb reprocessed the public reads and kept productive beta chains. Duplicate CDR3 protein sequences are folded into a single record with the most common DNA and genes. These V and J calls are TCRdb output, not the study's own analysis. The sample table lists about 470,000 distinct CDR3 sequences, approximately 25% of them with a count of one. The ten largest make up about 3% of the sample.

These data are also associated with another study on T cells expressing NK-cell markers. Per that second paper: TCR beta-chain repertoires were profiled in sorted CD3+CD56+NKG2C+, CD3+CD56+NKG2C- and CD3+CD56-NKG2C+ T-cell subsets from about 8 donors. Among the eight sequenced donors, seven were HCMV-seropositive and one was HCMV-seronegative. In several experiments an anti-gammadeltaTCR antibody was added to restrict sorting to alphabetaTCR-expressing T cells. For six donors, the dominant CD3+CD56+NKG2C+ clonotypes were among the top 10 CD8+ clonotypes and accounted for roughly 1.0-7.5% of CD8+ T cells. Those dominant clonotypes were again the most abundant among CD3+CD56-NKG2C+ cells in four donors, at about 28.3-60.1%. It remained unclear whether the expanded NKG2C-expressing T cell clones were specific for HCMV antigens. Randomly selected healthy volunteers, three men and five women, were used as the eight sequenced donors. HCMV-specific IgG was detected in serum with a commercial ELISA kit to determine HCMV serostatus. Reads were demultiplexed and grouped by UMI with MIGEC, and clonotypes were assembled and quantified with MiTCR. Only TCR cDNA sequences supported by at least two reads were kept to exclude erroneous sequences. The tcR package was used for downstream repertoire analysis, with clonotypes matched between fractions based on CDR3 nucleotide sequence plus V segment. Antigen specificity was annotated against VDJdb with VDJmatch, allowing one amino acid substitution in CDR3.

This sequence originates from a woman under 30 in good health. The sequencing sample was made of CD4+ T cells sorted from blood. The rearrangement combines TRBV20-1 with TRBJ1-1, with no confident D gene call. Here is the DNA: TGCAGTGCTAGAGATATGAAGGGCCGGGACACTGAAGCTTTCTTT. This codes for CSARDMKGRDTEAFF.